There are a few counts of the clone carrying this T cell receptor (beta chain). A much larger clone lies a single base off, so this may be a read error. Exclusion criteria comprised uncontrolled infection, other autoimmune disease, pregnancy or lactation. Researchers took RNA transcripts and amplified the TCR beta CDR3 regions from them. The TCR CDR3 was amplified in a first-round RT-PCR using the HTBI primer set. From the multiplex PCR reads, TCRdb called clonotypes with MiXCR, one entry per CDR3 protein. The sample holds around 350,000 distinct CDR3 sequences, roughly 14% seen once. The data were obtained in a study of T cells in Graves' hyperthyroidism and ophthalmopathy. CDR1 is SNHLY, CDR2 FYNNEI, per germline. This CDR3 contains 15 residues.

V is TRBV2 and J is TRBJ2-1; D unclear. Specimen: blood. This TCR derives from a woman between 18 and 30 years old with Graves' hyperthyroidism that later progressed to Graves' ophthalmopathy. CDR3 loop: CASREGLLSYNEQFF. The CDR3 DNA is TGTGCCAGCAGAGAAGGGCTCCTTTCCTACAATGAGCAGTTCTTC. Full variable domain (remainder filled in from reference TRBV2 and TRBJ2-1): EPEVTQTPSHQVTQMGQEVILRCVPISNHLYFYWYRQILGQKVEFLVSFYNNEISEKSEIFDDQFSVERPDGSNFTLKIRSTKLEDSAMYFCASREGLLSYNEQFFGPGTRLTVL.